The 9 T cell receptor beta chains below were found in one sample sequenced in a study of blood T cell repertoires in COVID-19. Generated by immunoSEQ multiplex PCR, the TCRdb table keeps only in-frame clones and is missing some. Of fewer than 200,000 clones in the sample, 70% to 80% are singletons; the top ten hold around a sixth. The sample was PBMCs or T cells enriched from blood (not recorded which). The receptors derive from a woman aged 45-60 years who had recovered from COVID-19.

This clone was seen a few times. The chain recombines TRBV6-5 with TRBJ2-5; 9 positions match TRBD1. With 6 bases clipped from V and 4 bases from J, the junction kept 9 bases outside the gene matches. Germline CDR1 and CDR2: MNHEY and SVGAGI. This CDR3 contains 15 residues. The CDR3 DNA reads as TGTGCCAGCAGAAATCAGGACAGGGGACGAGAGACCCAGTACTTC. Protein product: CASRNQDRGRETQYF.

This chain's CDR3 is CAWGIDAGRYNEQFF. In DNA, the CDR3 is TGTGCCTGGGGCATAGACGCGGGTCGCTACAATGAGCAGTTCTTC. This rearrangement joins TRBV30 to TRBJ2-1, with D perhaps matching TRBD2 (5 bases). Between the trimmed V and J ends, which lost 5 bases and 3 bases, there was a span of 17 bases. The CDR3 length is 15 residues. Germline CDR1 reads GTSNPN; CDR2 reads SVGIG (reference sequence).

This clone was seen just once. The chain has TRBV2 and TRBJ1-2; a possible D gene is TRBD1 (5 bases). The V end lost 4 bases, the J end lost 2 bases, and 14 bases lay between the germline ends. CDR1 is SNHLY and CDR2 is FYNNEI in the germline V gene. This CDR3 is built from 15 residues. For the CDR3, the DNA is TGTGCCAGCAGTGTAAAGCAGGGTGTAAACTATGGCTACACCTTC. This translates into CASSVKQGVNYGYTF. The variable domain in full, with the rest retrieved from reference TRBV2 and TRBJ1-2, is EPEVTQTPSHQVTQMGQEVILRCVPISNHLYFYWYRQILGQKVEFLVSFYNNEISEKSEIFDDQFSVERPDGSNFTLKIRSTKLEDSAMYFCASSVKQGVNYGYTFGSGTRLTVV.

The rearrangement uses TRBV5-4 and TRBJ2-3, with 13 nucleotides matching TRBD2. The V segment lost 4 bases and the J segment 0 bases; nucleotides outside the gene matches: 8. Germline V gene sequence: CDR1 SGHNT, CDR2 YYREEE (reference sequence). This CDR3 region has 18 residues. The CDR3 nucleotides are TGTGCCAGCAGCCCACTCTCACTAGCGGGAGGGAGCACAGATACGCAGTATTTT. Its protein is CASSPLSLAGGSTDTQYF.

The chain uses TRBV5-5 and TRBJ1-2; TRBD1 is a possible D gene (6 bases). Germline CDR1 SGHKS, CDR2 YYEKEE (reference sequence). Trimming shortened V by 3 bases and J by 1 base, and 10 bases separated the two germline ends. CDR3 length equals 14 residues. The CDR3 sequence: CASSSQGINYGYTF. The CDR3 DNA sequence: TGTGCCAGCAGCTCGCAGGGGATTAACTATGGCTACACCTTC.

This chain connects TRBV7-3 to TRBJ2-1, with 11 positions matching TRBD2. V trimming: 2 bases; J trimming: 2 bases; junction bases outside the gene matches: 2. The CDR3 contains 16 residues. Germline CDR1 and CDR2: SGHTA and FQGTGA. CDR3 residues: CASSLPGLAAYNEQFF. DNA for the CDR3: TGTGCCAGCAGCTTACCGGGACTAGCGGCCTACAATGAGCAGTTCTTC.

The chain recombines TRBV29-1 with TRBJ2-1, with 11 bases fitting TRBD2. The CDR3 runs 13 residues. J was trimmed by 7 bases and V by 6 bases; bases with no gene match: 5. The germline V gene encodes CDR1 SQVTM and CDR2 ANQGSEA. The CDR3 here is CSVTSGMKNEQFF. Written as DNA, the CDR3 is TGCAGCGTGACTAGCGGGATGAAGAATGAGCAGTTCTTC.

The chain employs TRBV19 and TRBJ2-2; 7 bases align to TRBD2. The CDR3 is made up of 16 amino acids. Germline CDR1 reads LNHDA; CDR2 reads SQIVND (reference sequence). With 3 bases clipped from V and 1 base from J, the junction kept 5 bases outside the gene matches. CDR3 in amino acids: CASSITGGQNTGELFF. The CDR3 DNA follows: TGTGCCAGTAGTATTACGGGAGGCCAGAACACCGGGGAGCTGTTTTTT.

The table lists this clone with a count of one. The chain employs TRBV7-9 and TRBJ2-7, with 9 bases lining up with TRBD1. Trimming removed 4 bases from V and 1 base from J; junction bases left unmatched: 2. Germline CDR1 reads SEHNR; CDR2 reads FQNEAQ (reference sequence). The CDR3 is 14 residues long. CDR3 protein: CASSSGTGSYEQYF. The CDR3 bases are TGTGCCAGCAGCTCCGGGACAGGGTCCTACGAGCAGTACTTC.